This T cell receptor beta chain was documented in a study of T cell responses to AZD1222 COVID-19 vaccine. Comment on this clone: Its target is not known.

The study's findings and limits: A reported finding is that nearly half of spike-specific TCRs target unmutated variant regions. The donor group comprised mostly white British people and more females; the analysis possibly underestimated clonal diversity.

The germline V gene encodes CDR1 SEHNR and CDR2 FQNEAQ (reference sequence). V shed 3 bases and J shed 1 base, with 9 bases lying between them. This CDR3 has 14 amino acids. Sequencing used immunoSEQ multiplex PCR; TCRdb keeps in-frame clones, though not all of them. Of about 56,000 clones in the sample, around 85% were seen once. The rearrangement joins TRBV7-9 to TRBJ2-5; D gene uncertain. This specimen was peripheral blood, taken on day 0 of AZD1222 vaccination. The TCR comes from an adult in good health. CDR3 DNA: TGTGCCAGCAGCTTGAGGCTAGTCCAAGAGACCCAGTACTTC. Protein product: CASSLRLVQETQYF.